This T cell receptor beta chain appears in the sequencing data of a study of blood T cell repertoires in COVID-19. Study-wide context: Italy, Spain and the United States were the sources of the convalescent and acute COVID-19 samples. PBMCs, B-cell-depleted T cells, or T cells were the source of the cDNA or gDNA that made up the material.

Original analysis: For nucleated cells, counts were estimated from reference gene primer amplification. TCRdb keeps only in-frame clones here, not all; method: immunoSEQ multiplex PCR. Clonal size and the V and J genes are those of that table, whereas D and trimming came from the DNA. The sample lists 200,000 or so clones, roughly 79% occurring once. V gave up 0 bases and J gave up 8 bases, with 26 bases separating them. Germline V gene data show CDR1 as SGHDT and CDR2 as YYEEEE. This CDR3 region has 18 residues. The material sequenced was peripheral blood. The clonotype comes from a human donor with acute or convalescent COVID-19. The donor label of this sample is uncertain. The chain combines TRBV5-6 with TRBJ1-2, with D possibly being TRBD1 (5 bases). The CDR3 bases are TGTGCCAGCAGCTTGGCCCAGGGAAGCTTACTCGTTATGATCGGCTACACCTTC. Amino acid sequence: CASSLAQGSLLVMIGYTF.